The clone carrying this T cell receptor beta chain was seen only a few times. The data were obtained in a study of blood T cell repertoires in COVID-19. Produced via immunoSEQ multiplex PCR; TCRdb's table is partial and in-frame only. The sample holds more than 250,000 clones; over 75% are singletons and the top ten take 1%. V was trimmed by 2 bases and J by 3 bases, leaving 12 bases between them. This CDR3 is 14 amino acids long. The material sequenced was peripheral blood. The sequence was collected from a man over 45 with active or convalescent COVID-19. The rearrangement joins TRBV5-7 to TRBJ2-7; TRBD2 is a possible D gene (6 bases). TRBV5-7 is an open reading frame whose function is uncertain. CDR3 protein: CASSFRLDLYEQYF. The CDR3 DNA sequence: TGTGCCAGCAGCTTCCGACTAGATCTCTACGAGCAGTACTTC.